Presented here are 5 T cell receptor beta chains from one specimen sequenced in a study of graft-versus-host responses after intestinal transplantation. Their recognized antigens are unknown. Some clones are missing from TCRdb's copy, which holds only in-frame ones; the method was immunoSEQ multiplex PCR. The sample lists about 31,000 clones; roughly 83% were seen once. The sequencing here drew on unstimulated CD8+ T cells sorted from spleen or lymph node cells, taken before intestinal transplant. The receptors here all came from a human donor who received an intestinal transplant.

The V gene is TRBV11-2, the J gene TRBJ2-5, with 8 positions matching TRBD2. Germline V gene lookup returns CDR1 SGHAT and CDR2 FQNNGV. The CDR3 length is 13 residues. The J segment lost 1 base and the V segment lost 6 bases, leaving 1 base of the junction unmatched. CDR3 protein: CASRGTSQETQYF. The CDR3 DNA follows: TGTGCCAGCAGAGGGACTAGCCAAGAGACCCAGTACTTC.

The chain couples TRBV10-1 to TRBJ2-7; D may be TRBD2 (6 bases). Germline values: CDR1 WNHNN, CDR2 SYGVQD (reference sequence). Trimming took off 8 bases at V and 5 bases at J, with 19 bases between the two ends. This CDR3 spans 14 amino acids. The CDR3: CASGKGRTKDEQYF. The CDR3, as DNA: TGCGCCAGCGGAAAGGGGAGGACTAAAGACGAGCAGTACTTC.

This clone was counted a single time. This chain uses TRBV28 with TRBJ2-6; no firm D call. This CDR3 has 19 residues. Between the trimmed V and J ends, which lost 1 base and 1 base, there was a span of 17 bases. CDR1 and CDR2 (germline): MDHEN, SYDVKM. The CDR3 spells CASSLYRRSGWSGANVLTF. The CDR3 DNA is TGTGCCAGCAGTTTATATAGAAGGTCCGGGTGGTCTGGGGCCAACGTCCTGACTTTC.

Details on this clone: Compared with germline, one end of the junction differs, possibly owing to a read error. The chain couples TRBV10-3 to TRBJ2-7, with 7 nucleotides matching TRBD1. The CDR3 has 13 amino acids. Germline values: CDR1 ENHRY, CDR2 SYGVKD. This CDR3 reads CAIMPGQSFEQYF. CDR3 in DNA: TGTGCCATCATGCCGGGACAGTCCTTCGAGCAGTACTTC.

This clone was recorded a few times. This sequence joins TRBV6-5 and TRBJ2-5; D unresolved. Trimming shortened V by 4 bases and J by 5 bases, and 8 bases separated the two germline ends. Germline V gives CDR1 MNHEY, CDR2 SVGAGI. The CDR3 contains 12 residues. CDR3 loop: CASSSGWETQYF. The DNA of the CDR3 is TGTGCCAGCAGTTCTGGCTGGGAGACCCAGTACTTC.